The clone carrying this TCR beta chain was observed once. The source of the sample is a study of chemoradiotherapy in HPV16-positive cancers. Profiled with immunoSEQ multiplex PCR; TCRdb holds only in-frame clones, not every one. This sample has fewer than 30,000 clones, with less than 95% found just once. The V gene's germline CDR1 is SGDLS and CDR2 YYNGEE. The CDR3 runs 18 residues. The ends lost 0 bases at V and 4 bases at J; junction bases unmatched: 12. The clonotype comes from a human donor with HPV-associated anogenital cancer. The chain combines TRBV9 with TRBJ2-3; 9 bases match TRBD2. Sample collection occurred from a patient who underwent chemoradiotherapy. CDR3 DNA sequence: TGTGCCAGCAGCGTAGCTACGTTGGCGGGAGGGCCGCCAGATACGCAGTATTTT. Residues: CASSVATLAGGPPDTQYF.